Shown below are 18 T cell receptor beta chains from a single sample sequenced in a study of CD8+ T cells in alopecia areata. The treatment here: oral pan-JAK inhibitor, 5-10 mg twice daily. Sequencing templates came from extracted RNA that was reverse transcribed into cDNA. Clones were read by immunoSEQ multiplex PCR, and TCRdb kept only the in-frame ones, dropping some. The table lists around 300,000 clones, around 64% of them singletons. Source: CD4+ T cells sorted from blood, taken around week 52, from a patient treated with tofacitinib. All receptors derive from a human donor with alopecia areata.

This clone was observed once. CDR3 sequence: CASDGSLANEQFF. The DNA for the CDR3 is TGTGCCAGTGACGGGTCTTTAGCAAATGAGCAGTTCTTC. This chain links TRBV2 with TRBJ2-1; no firm D call. Germline CDR1 is SNHLY and CDR2 is FYNNEI. This CDR3 contains 13 residues. V shed 9 bases and J shed 7 bases, with 16 bases lying between them.

This clone was recorded many times. The chain couples TRBV10-3 to TRBJ2-6; the D is unclear. This CDR3 is 17 amino acids long. The V gene's germline CDR1 is ENHRY and CDR2 SYGVKD. Trimming took off 2 bases at V and 0 bases at J, with 11 bases between the two ends. CDR3 sequence reads: CAISEPTSSSGANVLTF. The CDR3 DNA sequence: TGTGCCATCAGTGAGCCGACGAGTAGCTCTGGGGCCAACGTCCTGACTTTC.

The genes are TRBV6-5 and TRBJ1-1; D is possibly TRBD1 (6 bases). V gave up 5 bases and J gave up 8 bases, with 9 bases separating them. The CDR3 spans 11 residues. The germline gives CDR1 MNHEY, CDR2 SVGAGI. Here the CDR3 reads CASSRQAEAFF. CDR3 DNA: TGTGCCAGCAGTAGACAGGCGGAAGCTTTCTTT.

The gene calls are TRBV29-1 and TRBJ1-2; D is perhaps TRBD1 (5 bases). CDR3 size: 14 residues. The germline gives CDR1 SQVTM, CDR2 ANQGSEA. V lost 5 bases, J lost 0 bases, and 13 bases lay in between. The CDR3 DNA is TGCAGCGTTCACGCCGGGACGGCTAACTATGGCTACACCTTC. This sequence encodes CSVHAGTANYGYTF. Complete variable domain (other parts from reference TRBV29-1 and TRBJ1-2): SAVISQKPSRDICQRGTSLTIQCQVDSQVTMMFWYRQQPGQSLTLIATANQGSEATYESGFVIDKFPISRPNLTFSTLTVSNMSPEDSSIYLCSVHAGTANYGYTFGSGTRLTVV.

There are a few counts of this clone. The chain uses TRBV29-1 and TRBJ1-1; TRBD1 matches 7 bases. J was trimmed by 0 bases and V by 7 bases; bases with no gene match: 5. This CDR3 is built from 13 residues. Per germline, CDR1 SQVTM and CDR2 ANQGSEA. The CDR3 loop reads CSGAQGLNTEAFF. CDR3 nucleotides: TGCAGCGGGGCACAGGGGTTGAACACTGAAGCTTTCTTT. The full variable domain, rest sourced from reference TRBV29-1 and TRBJ1-1, is SAVISQKPSRDICQRGTSLTIQCQVDSQVTMMFWYRQQPGQSLTLIATANQGSEATYESGFVIDKFPISRPNLTFSTLTVSNMSPEDSSIYLCSGAQGLNTEAFFGQGTRLTVV.

J is TRBJ2-3 and V is TRBV4-1; D unresolved. V lost 1 base to trimming and J lost 1 base, with 3 bases between them. Germline CDR1 and CDR2: MGHRA and YSYEKL. The CDR3 is 13 amino acids. CDR3 sequence: CASSQAGTDTQYF. As DNA, the CDR3 is TGCGCCAGCAGCCAAGCGGGCACAGATACGCAGTATTTT.

This clone was recorded a few times. The rearrangement joins TRBV7-9 to TRBJ2-1; 10 bases align to TRBD1. V lost 4 bases and J lost 10; bases outside the gene matches: 10. The CDR3 has 15 amino acids. Germline CDR1 SEHNR, CDR2 FQNEAQ (reference sequence). In DNA form, the CDR3 reads TGTGCCAGCAGCTACTCCGGGACAGGGGATAGCGAGCAGTTCTTC. This gives the protein CASSYSGTGDSEQFF.

The rearrangement joins TRBV7-2 to TRBJ2-7; D unresolved. Trimming removed 5 bases from V and 2 bases from J, with 16 bases in between. The V gene's germline CDR1 is SGHTA and CDR2 FQGNSA. The CDR3 has 15 amino acids. The DNA of the CDR3 is TGTGCCAGCAGCGCCCCACTTGGGATCACCTACGAGCAGTACTTC. As protein: CASSAPLGITYEQYF.

The rearrangement uses TRBV7-9 and TRBJ2-7, with D tentatively TRBD1 (5 bases). CDR1 and CDR2 (germline): SEHNR, FQNEAQ (reference sequence). This CDR3 has 15 residues. The ends were cut back, 2 bases at V and 5 bases at J, with 16 bases in the middle. DNA of the CDR3: TGTGCCAGCAGCTTACTGTCAGGGAAGACCCACGAGCAGTACTTC. It yields the protein CASSLLSGKTHEQYF.

The J gene is TRBJ2-2, the V gene TRBV5-6; D not resolved. CDR3 length equals 13 residues. The ends were cut back, 0 bases at V and 7 bases at J, with 7 bases in the middle. Per the germline V gene, CDR1 is SGHDT and CDR2 is YYEEEE. CDR3 region: CASSLVPGGELFF. The CDR3 DNA follows: TGTGCCAGCAGCTTGGTTCCTGGCGGGGAGCTGTTTTTT.

This clone was counted only a few times. The V gene is TRBV7-2, the J gene TRBJ1-2; D unclear. Germline CDR1 SGHTA, CDR2 FQGNSA. The CDR3 covers 10 residues. V was cut by 5 bases and J by 8 bases, with 6 bases left in between. The CDR3 reads CASSLDGYTF. CDR3 coding DNA: TGTGCCAGCAGCCTAGACGGCTACACCTTC.

This clone was seen more than once but under ten times. The V and J genes are TRBV30 and TRBJ2-7; TRBD1 matches 7 bases. The V and J ends lost 3 bases and 0 bases, in that order; junction bases with no gene match: 5. Germline-derived CDR1 and CDR2 are GTSNPN and SVGIG (reference sequence). The CDR3 contains 14 residues. The CDR3 DNA sequence: TGTGCCTGGAGAAAGACAGGGACCTCCTACGAGCAGTACTTC. This encodes CAWRKTGTSYEQYF.

This chain uses TRBV7-2 with TRBJ1-4, with TRBD1 matching over 7 bases. CDR1 is SGHTA, CDR2 FQGNSA, per germline. The CDR3 runs 12 residues. Trimming removed 3 bases from V and 11 bases from J; junction bases left unmatched: 3. As DNA, the CDR3 is TGTGCCAGCAGCTTCCGACAGGGTAAACTGTTTTTT. This sequence encodes CASSFRQGKLFF.

The J gene is TRBJ1-1, the V gene TRBV7-8; D remains unclear. V lost 5 bases and J 3 bases, leaving 7 bases between the germline ends. The CDR3 contains 12 residues. The germline V gene encodes CDR1 SGHVS and CDR2 FQNEAQ. CDR3: CASSQGYTEAFF. CDR3 in DNA: TGTGCCAGCAGCCAAGGGTACACTGAAGCTTTCTTT.

This clone was observed once. This sequence joins TRBV9 and TRBJ2-1; 9 bases fit TRBD2. After removal of 3 bases from V and 6 bases from J, the junction contained 7 bases not matched to a gene. The CDR3 sequence is 15 residues long. Germline CDR1 SGDLS, CDR2 YYNGEE. CDR3 nucleotide sequence: TGTGCCAGCAGCGCGGGACTAGCATATCCCAATGAGCAGTTCTTC. The encoded protein is CASSAGLAYPNEQFF. Looking up the rest from reference TRBV9 and TRBJ2-1 gives the full variable domain: DSGVTQTPKHLITATGQRVTLRCSPRSGDLSVYWYQQSLDQGLQFLIQYYNGEERAKGNILERFSAQQFPDLHSELNLSSLELGDSALYFCASSAGLAYPNEQFFGPGTRLTVL.

The chain joins TRBV27 to TRBJ1-6, with D possibly matching TRBD1 (5 bases). Germline-derived CDR1 and CDR2 are MNHEY and SMNVEV (reference sequence). V was shortened by 10 bases and J by 7 bases, with 14 bases between the two germline ends. This CDR3 has 13 amino acids. The CDR3 is CATRDSRNSPLHF. In nucleotides, the CDR3 is TGTGCCACCCGAGACAGCAGGAATTCACCCCTCCACTTT.

The rearrangement links TRBV29-1 to TRBJ2-1; 7 bases line up with TRBD2. Germline V gene lookup returns CDR1 SQVTM and CDR2 ANQGSEA. The CDR3 consists of 14 residues. The V segment lost 6 bases and the J segment 4 bases; nucleotides outside the gene matches: 9. The CDR3 loop is CSVRGGAGYNEQFF. The CDR3 nucleotides are TGCAGCGTGAGGGGAGGGGCTGGGTACAATGAGCAGTTCTTC.

The chain uses TRBV9 and TRBJ2-1, with unresolved D. CDR3 length: 15 amino acids. The V gene's germline CDR1 is SGDLS and CDR2 YYNGEE. V shed 0 bases and J shed 0 bases, with 7 bases lying between them. Here the CDR3 DNA reads TGTGCCAGCAGCGTAGAGGCGAGCTCCTACAATGAGCAGTTCTTC. Translating gives CASSVEASSYNEQFF.